This TCR beta chain derives from a study of monozygotic twins with inflammatory bowel disease. Broader study findings: Discordant twins showed the same repertoire similarity as concordant twins, possibly from limited power.

cDNA for each sample came from eight separate reactions. The UMIs contained a 6-nucleotide sample barcode. They were added by template switching during cDNA synthesis. After re-calling the 5' RACE reads, TCRdb lists one entry per CDR3 protein, DNA absent. The sample features about 210,000 distinct CDR3 sequences, with 7.7% in its top ten. Germline CDR1 reads LGHDT; CDR2 reads YNNKEL (reference sequence). The CDR3 consists of 15 residues. Comment on this clonotype: Antigen: not known.

Sequenced input: blood. This TCR was sampled from a human donor with ulcerative colitis or Crohn's disease, or a healthy co-twin of an affected twin (not recorded which). This rearrangement joins TRBV3-1 to TRBJ1-1; TCRdb calls TRBD1, which cannot be checked without DNA. This chain's CDR3 is CASSPTWTGSTEAFF.